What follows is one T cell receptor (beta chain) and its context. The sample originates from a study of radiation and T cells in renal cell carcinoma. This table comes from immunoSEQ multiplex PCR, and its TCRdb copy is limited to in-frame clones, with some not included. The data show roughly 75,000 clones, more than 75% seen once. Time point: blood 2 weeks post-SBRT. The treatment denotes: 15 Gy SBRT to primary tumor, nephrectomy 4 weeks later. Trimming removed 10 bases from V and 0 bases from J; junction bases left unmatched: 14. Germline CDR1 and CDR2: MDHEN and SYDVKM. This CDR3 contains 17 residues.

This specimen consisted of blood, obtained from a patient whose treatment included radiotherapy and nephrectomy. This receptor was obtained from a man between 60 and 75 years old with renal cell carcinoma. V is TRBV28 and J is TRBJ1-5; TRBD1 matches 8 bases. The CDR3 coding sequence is TGTGCCACCAACGGGGCAGGGGGCGGAAATAGCAATCAGCCCCAGCATTTT. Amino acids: CATNGAGGGNSNQPQHF.